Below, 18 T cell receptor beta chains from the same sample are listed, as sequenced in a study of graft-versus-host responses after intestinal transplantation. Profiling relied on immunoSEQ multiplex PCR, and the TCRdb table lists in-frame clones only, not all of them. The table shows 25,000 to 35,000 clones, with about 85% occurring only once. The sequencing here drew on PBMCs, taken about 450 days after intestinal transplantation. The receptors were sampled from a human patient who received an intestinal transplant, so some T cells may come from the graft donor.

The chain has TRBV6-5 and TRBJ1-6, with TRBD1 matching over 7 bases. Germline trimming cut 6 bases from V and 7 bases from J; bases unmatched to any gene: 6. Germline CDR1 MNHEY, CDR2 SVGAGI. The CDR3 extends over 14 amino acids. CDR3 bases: TGTGCCAGCAGAGACAGGGCCGTAAATTCACCCCTCCACTTT. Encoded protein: CASRDRAVNSPLHF.

This CDR3 is CASSRGLAANTGELFF. In DNA, the CDR3 is TGTGCCAGTAGCCGGGGACTAGCGGCCAACACCGGGGAGCTGTTTTTT. The rearrangement uses TRBV19 and TRBJ2-2; 11 bases agree with TRBD2. V dropped 6 bases and J dropped 2; count of bases not matched to a gene: 5. CDR1 is LNHDA and CDR2 is SQIVND in the germline V gene (reference sequence). The CDR3 is 16 amino acids.

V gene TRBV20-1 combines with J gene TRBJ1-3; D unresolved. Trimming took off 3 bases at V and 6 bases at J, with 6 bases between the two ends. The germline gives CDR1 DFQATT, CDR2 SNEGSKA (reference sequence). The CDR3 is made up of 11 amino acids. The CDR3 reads CSASWKNTIYF. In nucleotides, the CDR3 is TGCAGTGCTAGTTGGAAAAACACCATATATTTT.

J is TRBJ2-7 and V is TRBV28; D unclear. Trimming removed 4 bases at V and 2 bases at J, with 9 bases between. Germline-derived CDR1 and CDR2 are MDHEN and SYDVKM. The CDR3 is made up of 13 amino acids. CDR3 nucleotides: TGTGCCAGCAGTTCAGGCAGCCCCTACGAGCAGTACTTC. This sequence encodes CASSSGSPYEQYF.

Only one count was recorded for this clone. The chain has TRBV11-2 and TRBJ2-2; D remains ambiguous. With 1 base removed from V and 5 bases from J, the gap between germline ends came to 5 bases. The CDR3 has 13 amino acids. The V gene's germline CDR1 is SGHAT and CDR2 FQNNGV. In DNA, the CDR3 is TGTGCCAGCAGCTTAGTAGGGACCGGGGAGCTGTTTTTT. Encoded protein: CASSLVGTGELFF.

CDR3 loop: CASSLEHPHYEQYF. In DNA form, the CDR3 reads TGTGCCAGCAGTTTGGAACATCCTCACTACGAGCAGTACTTC. The chain joins TRBV27 to TRBJ2-7, with D unclear. This CDR3 is 14 amino acids long. Trimming took 3 bases from V and 3 from J, leaving 12 bases between them. The V gene's germline CDR1 is MNHEY and CDR2 SMNVEV (reference sequence).

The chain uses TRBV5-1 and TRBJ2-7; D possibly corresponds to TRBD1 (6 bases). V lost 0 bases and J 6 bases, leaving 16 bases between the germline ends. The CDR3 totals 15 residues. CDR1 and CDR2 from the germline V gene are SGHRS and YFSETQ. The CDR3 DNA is TGCGCCAGCAGCTTGGGGGCAGGGGAGATGTCCGAGCAGTACTTC. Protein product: CASSLGAGEMSEQYF.

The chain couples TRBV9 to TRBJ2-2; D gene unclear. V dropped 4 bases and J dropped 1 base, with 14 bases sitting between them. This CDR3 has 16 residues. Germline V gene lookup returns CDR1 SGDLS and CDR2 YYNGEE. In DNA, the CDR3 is TGTGCCAGCAGCCCGGTAGGCAGCCGGAACACCGGGGAGCTGTTTTTT. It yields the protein CASSPVGSRNTGELFF.

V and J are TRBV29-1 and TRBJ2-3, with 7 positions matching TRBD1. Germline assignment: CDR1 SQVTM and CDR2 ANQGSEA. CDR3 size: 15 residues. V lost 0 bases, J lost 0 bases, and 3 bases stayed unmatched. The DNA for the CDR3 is TGCAGCGTTGAAGATAGACAGGGAAGCACAGATACGCAGTATTTT. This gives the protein CSVEDRQGSTDTQYF.

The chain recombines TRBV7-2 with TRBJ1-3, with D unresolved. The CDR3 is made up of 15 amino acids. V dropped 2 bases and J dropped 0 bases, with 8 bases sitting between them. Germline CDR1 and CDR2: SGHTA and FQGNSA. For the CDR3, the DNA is TGTGCCAGCAGCTTATGGGCGGACTCTGGAAACACCATATATTTT. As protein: CASSLWADSGNTIYF. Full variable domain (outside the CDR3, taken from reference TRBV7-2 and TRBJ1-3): GAGVSQSPSNKVTEKGKDVELRCDPISGHTALYWYRQSLGQGLEFLIYFQGNSAPDKSGLPSDRFSAERTGGSVSTLTIQRTQQEDSAVYLCASSLWADSGNTIYFGEGSWLTVV.

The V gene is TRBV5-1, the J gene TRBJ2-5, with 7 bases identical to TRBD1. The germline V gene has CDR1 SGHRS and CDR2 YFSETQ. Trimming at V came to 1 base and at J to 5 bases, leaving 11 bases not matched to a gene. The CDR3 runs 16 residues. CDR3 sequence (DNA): TGCGCCAGCAGCTTGACCCCGACAGGGAGTAGGGAGACCCAGTACTTC. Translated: CASSLTPTGSRETQYF.

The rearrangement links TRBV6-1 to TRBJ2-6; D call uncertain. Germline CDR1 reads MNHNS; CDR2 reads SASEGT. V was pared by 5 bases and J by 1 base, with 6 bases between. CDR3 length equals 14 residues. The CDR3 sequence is CASSSVSGANVLTF. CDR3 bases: TGTGCCAGCAGTTCCGTTTCTGGGGCCAACGTCCTGACTTTC.

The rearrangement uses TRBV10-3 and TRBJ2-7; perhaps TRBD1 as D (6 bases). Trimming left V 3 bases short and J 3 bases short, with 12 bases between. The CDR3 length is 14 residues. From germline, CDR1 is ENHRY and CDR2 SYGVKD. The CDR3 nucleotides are TGTGCCATCAGTGACCGCACAGGGATCTACGAGCAGTACTTC. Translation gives CAISDRTGIYEQYF.

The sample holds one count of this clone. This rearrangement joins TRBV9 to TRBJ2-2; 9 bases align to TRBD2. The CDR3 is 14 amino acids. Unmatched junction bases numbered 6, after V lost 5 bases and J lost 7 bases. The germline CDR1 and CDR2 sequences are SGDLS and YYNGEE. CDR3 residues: CASSSTSGNGELFF. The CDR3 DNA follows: TGTGCCAGCAGTTCGACTAGCGGAAACGGGGAGCTGTTTTTT.

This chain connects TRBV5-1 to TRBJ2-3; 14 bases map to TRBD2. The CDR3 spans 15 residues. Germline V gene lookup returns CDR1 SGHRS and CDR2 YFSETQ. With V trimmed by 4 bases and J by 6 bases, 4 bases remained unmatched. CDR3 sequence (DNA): TGCGCCAGCAGCCGACTAGCGGGAGGGGAGGATACGCAGTATTTT. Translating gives CASSRLAGGEDTQYF.

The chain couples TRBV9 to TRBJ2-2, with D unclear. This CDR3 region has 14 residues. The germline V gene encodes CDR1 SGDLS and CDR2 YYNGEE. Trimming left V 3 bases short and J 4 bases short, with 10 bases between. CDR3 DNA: TGTGCCAGCAGCGCGCTGGACCGCACCGGGGAGCTGTTTTTT. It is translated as CASSALDRTGELFF.

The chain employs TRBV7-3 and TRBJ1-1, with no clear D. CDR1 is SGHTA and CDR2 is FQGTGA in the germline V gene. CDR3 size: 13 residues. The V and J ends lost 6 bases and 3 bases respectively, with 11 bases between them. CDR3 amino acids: CASRLTAYTEAFF. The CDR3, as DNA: TGTGCCAGCAGGCTAACAGCTTACACTGAAGCTTTCTTT. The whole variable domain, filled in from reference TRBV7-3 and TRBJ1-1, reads GAGVSQTPSNKVTEKGKYVELRCDPISGHTALYWYRQSLGQGPEFLIYFQGTGAADDSGLPNDRFFAVRPEGSVSTLKIQRTERGDSAVYLCASRLTAYTEAFFGQGTRLTVV.

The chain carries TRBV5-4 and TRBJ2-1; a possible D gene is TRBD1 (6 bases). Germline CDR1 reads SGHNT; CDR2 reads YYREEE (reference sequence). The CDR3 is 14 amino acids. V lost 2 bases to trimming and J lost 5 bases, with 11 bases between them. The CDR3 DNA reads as TGTGCCAGCAGCTTCCGGGACATAGACAATGAGCAGTTCTTC. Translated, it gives CASSFRDIDNEQFF.